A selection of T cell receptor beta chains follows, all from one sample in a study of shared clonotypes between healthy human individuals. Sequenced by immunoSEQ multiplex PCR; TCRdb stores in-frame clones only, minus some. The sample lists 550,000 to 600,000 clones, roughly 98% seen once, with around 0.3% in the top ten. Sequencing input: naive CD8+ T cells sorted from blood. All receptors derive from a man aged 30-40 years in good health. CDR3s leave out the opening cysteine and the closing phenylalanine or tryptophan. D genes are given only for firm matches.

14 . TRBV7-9 ASSLTHSGPYNEQF
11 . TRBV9 ASSIPGEETQY
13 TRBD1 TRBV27 ASSPGTAGGQPQH
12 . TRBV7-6 ASTLGGSNTEAF
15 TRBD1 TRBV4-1 ASSHLGTGGSSYEQY
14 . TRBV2 ASSEAGRNARDTIY
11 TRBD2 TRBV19 ASSIDQAGEQY
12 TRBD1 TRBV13 ASSWTGTSGPQH
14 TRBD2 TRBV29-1 SVAWGTSGSSDEQF
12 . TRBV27 ASSLVEKDEKLF
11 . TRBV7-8 ASSLELNYEQY
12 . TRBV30 AWSVSAGNYGYT
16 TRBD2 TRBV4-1 ASSPETSGRSNADTQY
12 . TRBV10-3 AISETGSGNTIY
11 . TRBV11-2 ASSLWGSYEQY
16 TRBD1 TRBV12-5 ASGLDADRGLNTGELF
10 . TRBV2 ASSESREKLF
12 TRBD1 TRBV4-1 ASSTTGTGNTIY
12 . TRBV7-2 ASSSEGGKETQY
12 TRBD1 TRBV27 ASSFAGTGNEQY
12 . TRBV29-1 SVEVPGASYEQY
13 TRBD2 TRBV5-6 ASSWMTSGSHEQY
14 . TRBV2 ASRTYSSWGSYEQY
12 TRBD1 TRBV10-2 ASTPGTGVYEQY
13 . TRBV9 ASSVSGRADNEQF
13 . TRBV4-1 ASSQAPGTQETQY
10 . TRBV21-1 ASRLGSSEQF
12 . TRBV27 ASSLGAGTDTQY
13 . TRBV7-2 ASSLNVYPSYEQY
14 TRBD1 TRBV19 ASSILQGASRNEQF
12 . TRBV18 ASSPLAGWYEQY
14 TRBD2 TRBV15 ATSRVPGEGYNEQF
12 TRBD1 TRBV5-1 ASSLEQGAYEQY
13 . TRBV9 ASSGTRTPAYEQY
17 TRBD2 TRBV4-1 ASSQDRLAGARTYNEQF
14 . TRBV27 ASSLSLPGMTYEQY
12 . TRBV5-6 ASSLGTSTDTQY
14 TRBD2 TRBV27 ASSPTSGRAGVEQF
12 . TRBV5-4 ASSLISNTGELF
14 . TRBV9 ASSLRAKPDNEKLF
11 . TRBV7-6 ASSLQETYEQY
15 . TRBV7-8 ASSQGAGQGLNTEAF
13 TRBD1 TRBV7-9 ASSPWDRENTEAF
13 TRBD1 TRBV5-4 ASSLVDTGGYGYT
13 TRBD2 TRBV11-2 ASSLDKGLGNEQF
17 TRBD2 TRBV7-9 ASSLEVTSGRFSYNEQF
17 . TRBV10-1 ASSEDNRSAGFFSYEQY
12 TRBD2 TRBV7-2 ASSLLAGAGEQY